Listed here are 2 T cell receptor beta chains from one sample, sequenced in a study of OX40 agonist ivuxolimab in advanced cancers. TCRdb keeps only in-frame clones here, not all; method: immunoSEQ multiplex PCR. This sample has some 51,000 clones, with around 88% found just once. Here the sequenced sample was CD4+ or CD8+ T cells sorted from blood, taken in a trial of the OX40 agonist ivuxolimab. These receptors were collected from an adult with an advanced solid tumor such as melanoma, head and neck, liver or kidney cancer.

The chain employs TRBV9 and TRBJ2-1; 9 nucleotides align to TRBD2. The ends lost 4 bases at V and 5 bases at J; junction bases unmatched: 13. Germline-derived CDR1 and CDR2 are SGDLS and YYNGEE. CDR3 length: 17 residues. The CDR3: CASSNTVAGGPHNEQFF. DNA for the CDR3: TGTGCCAGCAGCAACACGGTGGCGGGAGGGCCGCACAATGAGCAGTTCTTC.

The genes are TRBV7-3 and TRBJ2-2; D remains ambiguous. Per the germline V gene, CDR1 is SGHTA and CDR2 is FQGTGA. The CDR3 is made up of 14 amino acids. V gave up 4 bases and J gave up 0 bases, with 6 bases separating them. CDR3 in amino acids: CASSWGTNTGELFF. CDR3 nucleotides: TGTGCCAGCAGCTGGGGAACGAACACCGGGGAGCTGTTTTTT.